Sequencing of this TCR beta chain was carried out in a study of T cell repertoires in cytomegalovirus infection. This CDR3 contains 14 residues. V shed 5 bases and J 3 bases; nucleotides not matched to a gene: 10. The germline V gene has CDR1 DFQATT and CDR2 SNEGSKA (reference sequence). This clonotype occurred a few times. From the reads, TCRdb called clonotypes with MiXCR, one entry per CDR3 protein. The sample includes 500,000 to 600,000 distinct CDR3 sequences, approximately 17% of them seen just once. Sequenced input: CD8+ T cells from PBMCs. V usage is TRBV20-1 and J usage is TRBJ2-7; TRBD2 aligns across 7 bases. The receptor was isolated from a human donor in good health (CMV status not recorded). Some clones in this sample may be carry-over from other donors' samples. The CDR3 DNA sequence: TGCAGTGCTTCCGAGAGCGGGATCATCTACGAGCAGTACTTC. Amino acid sequence: CSASESGIIYEQYF.